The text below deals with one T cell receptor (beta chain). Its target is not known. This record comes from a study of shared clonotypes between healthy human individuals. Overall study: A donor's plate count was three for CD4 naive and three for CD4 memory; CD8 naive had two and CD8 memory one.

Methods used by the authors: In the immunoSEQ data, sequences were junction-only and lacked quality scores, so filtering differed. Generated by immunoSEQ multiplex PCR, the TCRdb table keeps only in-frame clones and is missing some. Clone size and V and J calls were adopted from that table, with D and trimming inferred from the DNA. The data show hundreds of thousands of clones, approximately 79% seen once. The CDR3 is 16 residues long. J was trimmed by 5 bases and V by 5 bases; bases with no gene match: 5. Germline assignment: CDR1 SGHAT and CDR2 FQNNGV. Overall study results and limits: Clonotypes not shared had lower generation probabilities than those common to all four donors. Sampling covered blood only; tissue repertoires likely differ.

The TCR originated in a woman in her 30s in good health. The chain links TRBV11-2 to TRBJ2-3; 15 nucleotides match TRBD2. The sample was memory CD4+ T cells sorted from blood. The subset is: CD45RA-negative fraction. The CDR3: CASSRGLAGGIDTQYF. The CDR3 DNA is TGTGCCAGCAGCCGGGGACTAGCGGGAGGTATAGATACGCAGTATTTT.